This TCR beta chain was profiled in a study of blood T cells in healthy people across ages. Study-level results: Aged donors had fewer naive CD4+ cells and lower diversity than long-lived donors. Older individuals had lower TCR beta diversity per million T cells (the decline was roughly linear). Percentage of naive T cells showed a strong correlation with TCR beta diversity.

This clonotype was found a few times. What it binds is not known. Primers used in a second PCR of about 6 to 11 cycles were a sample-barcoded 5' primer and a J-beta primer mix. TCRdb independently ran MiXCR on the 5' RACE reads; one entry per CDR3 protein. The sample lists about 650,000 distinct CDR3 sequences, roughly 32% occurring once. This CDR3 region has 14 residues. Per the germline V gene, CDR1 is MNHEY and CDR2 is SVGAGI. Trimming pared 6 bases from V and 3 bases from J, leaving 13 bases between. The study recruited healthy Caucasian donors from Russia who were aged about 6 to 90. This TCR came from a woman older than 75 in good health. Sequencing was carried out using blood. The J gene is TRBJ2-3, the V gene TRBV6-5; D unclear. CDR3 coding DNA: TGTGCCAGCAGGCCGCTTTGGAAGACAGATACGCAGTATTTT. It specifies CASRPLWKTDTQYF.